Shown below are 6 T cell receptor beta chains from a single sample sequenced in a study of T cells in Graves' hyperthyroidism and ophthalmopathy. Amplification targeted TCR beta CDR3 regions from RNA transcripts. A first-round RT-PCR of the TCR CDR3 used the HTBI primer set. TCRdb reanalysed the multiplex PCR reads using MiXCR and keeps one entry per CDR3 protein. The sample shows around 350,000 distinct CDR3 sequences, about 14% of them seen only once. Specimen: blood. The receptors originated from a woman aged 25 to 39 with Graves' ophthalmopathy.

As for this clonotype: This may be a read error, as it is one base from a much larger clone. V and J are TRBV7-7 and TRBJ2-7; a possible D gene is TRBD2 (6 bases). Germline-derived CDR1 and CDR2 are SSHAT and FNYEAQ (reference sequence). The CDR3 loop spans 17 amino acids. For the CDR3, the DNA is TGTGCTAGCAGCCGACTTGGGGTTGGTGGGATTCGGGGGGAGCAGTACTTC. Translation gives CASSRLGVGGIRGEQYF.

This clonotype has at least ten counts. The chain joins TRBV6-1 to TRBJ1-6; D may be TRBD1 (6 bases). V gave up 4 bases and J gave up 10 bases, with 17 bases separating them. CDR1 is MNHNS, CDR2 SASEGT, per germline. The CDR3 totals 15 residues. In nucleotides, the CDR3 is TGTGCCAGCAGTGCCTTTACAGGGAATGGCTCACCCCTCCACTTT. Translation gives CASSAFTGNGSPLHF.

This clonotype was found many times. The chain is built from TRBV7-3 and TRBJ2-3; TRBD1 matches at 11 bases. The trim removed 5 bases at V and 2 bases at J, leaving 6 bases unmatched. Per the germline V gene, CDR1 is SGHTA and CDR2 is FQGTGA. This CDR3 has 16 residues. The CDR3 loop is CASSTGTGGDTDTQYF. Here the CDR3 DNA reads TGTGCCAGCAGCACTGGGACAGGGGGAGACACAGATACGCAGTATTTT.

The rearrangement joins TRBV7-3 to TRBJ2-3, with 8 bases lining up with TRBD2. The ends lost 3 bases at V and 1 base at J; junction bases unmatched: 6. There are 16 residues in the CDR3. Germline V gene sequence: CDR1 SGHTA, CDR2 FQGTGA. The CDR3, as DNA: TGTGCCAGCAGCTTCGGACTAGCAGTGGGCACAGATACGCAGTATTTT. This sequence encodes CASSFGLAVGTDTQYF.

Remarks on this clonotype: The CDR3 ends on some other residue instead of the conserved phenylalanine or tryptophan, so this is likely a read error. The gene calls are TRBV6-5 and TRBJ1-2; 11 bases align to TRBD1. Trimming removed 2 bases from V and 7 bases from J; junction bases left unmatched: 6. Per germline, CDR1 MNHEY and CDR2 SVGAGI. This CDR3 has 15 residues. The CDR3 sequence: CASSYGGQGAAGYTL. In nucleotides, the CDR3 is TGTGCCAGCAGTTACGGAGGACAGGGGGCGGCTGGCTACACCCTC.

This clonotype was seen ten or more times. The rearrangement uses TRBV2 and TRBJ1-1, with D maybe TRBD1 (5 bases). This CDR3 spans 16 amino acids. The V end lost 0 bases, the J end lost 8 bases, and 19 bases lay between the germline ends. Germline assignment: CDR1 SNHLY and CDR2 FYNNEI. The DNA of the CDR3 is TGTGCCAGCAGTGAAGCGCTTGTGGGGCGTTCAGTAGAAGCTTTCTTT. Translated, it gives CASSEALVGRSVEAFF.